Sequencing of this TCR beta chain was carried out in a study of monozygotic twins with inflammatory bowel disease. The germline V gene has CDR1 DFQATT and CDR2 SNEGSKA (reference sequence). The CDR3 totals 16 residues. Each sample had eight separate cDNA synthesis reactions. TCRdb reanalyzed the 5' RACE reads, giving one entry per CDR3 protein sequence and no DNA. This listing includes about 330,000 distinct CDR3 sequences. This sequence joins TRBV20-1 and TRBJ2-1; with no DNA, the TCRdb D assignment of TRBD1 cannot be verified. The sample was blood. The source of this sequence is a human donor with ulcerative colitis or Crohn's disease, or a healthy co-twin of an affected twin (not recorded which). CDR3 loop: CSARDAGTGREGEQFF.